This entry describes one T cell receptor (beta chain). As yet, its antigen is unknown. The repertoire was sequenced with immunoSEQ multiplex PCR; TCRdb's copy has only in-frame clones and lacks some. The repertoire includes about 40,000 clones, about 87% of them detected once, and over 1% sits in the top ten. This sample stems from a study of T cells in narcolepsy. Findings and limits, study-wide: Healthy controls reportedly lacked the autoreactive clonotypes serially found in patients' blood.

This TCR was recovered from a human donor with narcolepsy. Sequences were obtained from CD45RA- memory CD4+ T cells from PBMCs.

The CDR3 protein is CASTTGPTGELFF. CDR3 coding DNA: TGTGCCAGCACCACAGGCCCCACCGGGGAGCTGTTTTTT. The chain is built from TRBV18 and TRBJ2-2; maybe TRBD1 (5 bases). Between the trimmed V and J ends, which lost 8 bases and 4 bases, there was a span of 11 bases. This CDR3 is 13 amino acids long. Germline V CDR1 and CDR2: KGHSH, LQKENI.